This entry lists 5 T cell receptor beta chains sequenced from one sample in a study of blood T cells in healthy people across ages. Primed by a sample-barcoded 5' primer and a J-beta primer mix, a second PCR proceeded for 7 to 11 cycles. TCRdb passed the 5' RACE reads through MiXCR, listing each CDR3 protein once. The table has 1,500,000 or so distinct CDR3 sequences, roughly two fifths seen once. Sequencing input: blood. The receptors here all came from a woman younger than 30 in good health.

A few counts support this clonotype. V and J are TRBV6-6 and TRBJ1-5, with D possibly matching TRBD1 (6 bases). Germline-derived CDR1 and CDR2 are MNHNY and SVGAGI (reference sequence). Between the trimmed V and J ends, which lost 6 bases and 2 bases, there was a span of 14 bases. The CDR3 has 15 amino acids. The CDR3 loop reads CASSPRGLRNQPQHF. The CDR3 DNA follows: TGTGCCAGCAGCCCCAGGGGATTGCGCAATCAGCCCCAGCATTTT.

The gene calls are TRBV6-2 or TRBV6-3 and TRBJ2-1, with 9 bases matching TRBD2. Germline values: CDR1 MNHEY, CDR2 SVGEGT. The CDR3 has 15 residues. J lost 7 bases, V lost 6 bases, and 10 bases had no gene match. CDR3 region: CASRTSGRRANEQFF. The CDR3 DNA reads as TGTGCCAGCAGAACTAGCGGGCGGAGAGCAAATGAGCAGTTCTTC.

The chain couples TRBV5-1 to TRBJ2-3, with D possibly being TRBD2 (5 bases). Germline values: CDR1 SGHRS, CDR2 YFSETQ. V was pared by 2 bases and J by 1 base, with 11 bases between. This CDR3 comprises 15 residues. For the CDR3, the DNA is TGCGCCAGCAGCTTTCGACCGCGGGGCACAGATACGCAGTATTTT. Translating it yields CASSFRPRGTDTQYF.

V and J are TRBV4-2 and TRBJ1-2; weak D call: TRBD1 (5 bases). The CDR3 extends over 14 amino acids. Trimming took 4 bases from V and 6 from J, leaving 15 bases between them. CDR1 is LGHNA and CDR2 is YNFKEQ in the germline V gene. In DNA, the CDR3 is TGTGCCAGCAGCCGGAACGAGGGGACTCATGGCTACACCTTC. Its translation: CASSRNEGTHGYTF.

This chain links TRBV4-2 with TRBJ2-1; 8 positions match TRBD1. The V segment lost 7 bases and the J segment 6 bases; nucleotides outside the gene matches: 8. In germline, CDR1 is LGHNA, CDR2 YNFKEQ. This CDR3 region has 14 residues. In DNA form, the CDR3 reads TGTGCCAGCAACAACAGGGGGATGAGCAATGAGCAGTTCTTC. It translates to CASNNRGMSNEQFF.